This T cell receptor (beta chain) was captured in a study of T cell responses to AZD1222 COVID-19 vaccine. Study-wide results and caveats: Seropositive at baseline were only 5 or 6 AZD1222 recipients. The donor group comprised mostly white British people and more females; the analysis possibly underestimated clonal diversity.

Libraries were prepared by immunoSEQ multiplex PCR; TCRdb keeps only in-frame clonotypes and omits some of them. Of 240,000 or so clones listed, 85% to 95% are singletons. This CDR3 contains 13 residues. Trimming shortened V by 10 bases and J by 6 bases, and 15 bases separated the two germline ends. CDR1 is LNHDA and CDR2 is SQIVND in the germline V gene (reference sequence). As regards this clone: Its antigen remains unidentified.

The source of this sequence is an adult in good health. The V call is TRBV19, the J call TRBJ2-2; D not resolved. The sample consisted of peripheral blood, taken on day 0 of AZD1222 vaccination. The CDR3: CATAFLHPGELFF. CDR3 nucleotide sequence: TGTGCCACTGCTTTCCTTCATCCCGGGGAGCTGTTTTTT.